The 10 T cell receptor beta chains in this list originate from one sample, sequenced in a study of siplizumab effects on memory and regulatory T cells. Sequenced by immunoSEQ multiplex PCR; TCRdb stores in-frame clones only, minus some. The sample records about 50,000 clones, more than 85% being singletons. The sequencing sample was made of naive CD8+ T cells sorted from blood. These receptors were taken from a human donor in good health.

The chain uses TRBV4-2 and TRBJ1-5; TRBD1 aligns across 7 bases. This CDR3 spans 17 amino acids. Losses at the gene ends were 0 bases for V and 6 bases for J; bases not matched to a gene: 11. In germline, CDR1 is LGHNA, CDR2 YNFKEQ. CDR3 in amino acids: CASSQDVTGVSGQPQHF. CDR3 coding DNA: TGTGCCAGCAGCCAAGATGTAACAGGGGTGTCAGGTCAGCCCCAGCATTTT.

The sample holds one count of this clone. V is TRBV6-5 and J is TRBJ2-1, with TRBD2 matching over 7 bases. Losses at the gene ends were 2 bases for V and 9 bases for J; bases not matched to a gene: 1. This CDR3 region has 12 residues. CDR1 and CDR2 from the germline V gene are MNHEY and SVGAGI. CDR3 protein: CASSYPSGEQFF. CDR3 in DNA: TGTGCCAGCAGTTACCCTAGCGGTGAGCAGTTCTTC.

The V call is TRBV7-9, the J call TRBJ2-1; either TRBD1 or TRBD2 may fit D (5 bases each). The V and J ends lost 0 bases and 7 bases respectively, with 16 bases between them. This CDR3 has 16 residues. CDR1 and CDR2 (germline): SEHNR, FQNEAQ (reference sequence). CDR3: CASSLAGQGGGNEQFF. The DNA for the CDR3 is TGTGCCAGCAGCTTAGCGGGGCAGGGCGGAGGTAATGAGCAGTTCTTC.

The rearrangement joins TRBV5-5 to TRBJ2-7, with TRBD1 as a possible D gene (6 bases). The CDR3 has 14 amino acids. Germline lookup yields CDR1 SGHKS and CDR2 YYEKEE (reference sequence). Deletions cut 4 bases from V and 3 bases from J, with 14 bases between. As DNA, the CDR3 is TGTGCCAGCAGCCCAGGGGTCCAGCACTACGAGCAGTACTTC. As protein: CASSPGVQHYEQYF.

V is TRBV5-6 and J is TRBJ1-1; 8 bases agree with TRBD1. V lost 1 base to trimming and J lost 1 base; unmatched junction nucleotides: 3. This CDR3 spans 15 amino acids. CDR1 is SGHDT, CDR2 YYEEEE, per germline. The CDR3 bases are TGTGCCAGCAGCTTGCTCGGACAGGGGAACACTGAAGCTTTCTTT. This codes for CASSLLGQGNTEAFF.

This sequence joins TRBV19 and TRBJ2-3; TRBD2 might be the D (6 bases). In germline, CDR1 is LNHDA, CDR2 SQIVND (reference sequence). There are 15 residues in the CDR3. With 3 bases removed from V and 1 base from J, the gap between germline ends came to 11 bases. The CDR3 DNA follows: TGTGCCAGTAGTATGTTAACGGGGGGCACAGATACGCAGTATTTT. Translation: CASSMLTGGTDTQYF.

This chain joins TRBV6-6 and TRBJ2-1; weak D call: TRBD1 (6 bases). V was cut by 10 bases and J by 4 bases, with 14 bases left in between. The length of the CDR3 is 13 residues. Germline CDR1 and CDR2: MNHNY and SVGAGI (reference sequence). For the CDR3, the DNA is TGTGCCACCACTTGGGACATTTACAATGAGCAGTTCTTC. Protein: CATTWDIYNEQFF.

The genes are TRBV27 and TRBJ2-7, with D possibly matching TRBD2 (6 bases). V dropped 9 bases and J dropped 5 bases, with 23 bases sitting between them. Per germline, CDR1 MNHEY and CDR2 SMNVEV (reference sequence). This CDR3 region has 15 residues. In DNA form, the CDR3 reads TGTGCCAGGGGTCTCAAGCTAGCGCCACGAAACGAGCAGTACTTC. It is translated as CARGLKLAPRNEQYF.

The V call is TRBV6-5, the J call TRBJ1-2; 7 bases agree with TRBD1. V lost 0 bases to trimming and J lost 3 bases; unmatched junction nucleotides: 7. This CDR3 is built from 16 residues. Looked up from germline, CDR1 is MNHEY and CDR2 is SVGAGI. The CDR3 loop is CASSYSTGAGDYGYTF. CDR3 bases: TGTGCCAGCAGTTACTCTACAGGGGCGGGGGACTATGGCTACACCTTC.

The V call is TRBV11-2, the J call TRBJ2-7; tentatively, D is TRBD1 (6 bases). The germline CDR1 and CDR2 sequences are SGHAT and FQNNGV. The CDR3 spans 15 residues. The germline V and J ends were trimmed by 1 base and 2 bases, with 12 bases remaining between them. Written as DNA, the CDR3 is TGTGCCAGCAGCTTAGGATGGGACATCCCCTACGAGCAGTACTTC. Translating it yields CASSLGWDIPYEQYF.